One sample yielded the 23 T cell receptor beta chains listed below, sequenced in a study of beta chain features in type 1 diabetes. Since all of the isolated RNA was reverse transcribed, expressed TCRB transcripts were what got sequenced. Measured with immunoSEQ multiplex PCR; TCRdb has only the in-frame clones, and not every one. The sample lists around 340,000 clones; around 8% were seen once. Material for sequencing was central memory CD4+ T cells from blood. The origin of the receptors is a woman in her late teens or twenties in good health.

A few counts support this clone. The V gene is TRBV6-5, the J gene TRBJ2-7; D may be TRBD1 or TRBD2 (5 bases each). CDR3 length: 14 residues. Trimming left V 5 bases short and J 0 bases short, with 11 bases between. The V gene's germline CDR1 is MNHEY and CDR2 SVGAGI. The CDR3 is CASSPGRRSYEQYF. Written as DNA, the CDR3 is TGTGCCAGCAGTCCGGGGCGACGCTCCTACGAGCAGTACTTC.

In its sample, this clone was seen many times. This chain uses TRBV7-2 with TRBJ2-5; D is unclear. This CDR3 has 11 amino acids. CDR1 is SGHTA and CDR2 is FQGNSA in the germline V gene. V lost 3 bases to trimming and J lost 5 bases, with 4 bases between them. The CDR3 loop is CASSFKETQYF. In DNA form, the CDR3 reads TGTGCCAGCAGCTTTAAGGAGACCCAGTACTTC.

The V and J genes are TRBV6-5 and TRBJ1-5; 8 nucleotides match TRBD1. With V trimmed by 5 bases and J by 4 bases, 4 bases remained unmatched. CDR3 length: 14 amino acids. Per the germline V gene, CDR1 is MNHEY and CDR2 is SVGAGI. CDR3 DNA: TGTGCCAGCAGTCCCGGACAGGGAAATCAGCCCCAGCATTTT. Its protein product is CASSPGQGNQPQHF.

This clone was observed at least ten times. The chain uses TRBV28 and TRBJ2-7, with TRBD2 matching over 8 bases. Trimming took 3 bases from V and 3 from J; bases not matched to a gene: 7. CDR1 and CDR2 (germline): MDHEN, SYDVKM. The CDR3 is 15 residues long. The CDR3 bases are TGTGCCAGCAGTTTCGGCGGGAGGCCTGGCTACGAGCAGTACTTC. It specifies CASSFGGRPGYEQYF.

J is TRBJ2-3 and V is TRBV28, with 7 positions matching TRBD2. Unmatched junction bases numbered 8, after V lost 6 bases and J lost 5 bases. CDR3 length: 14 amino acids. The germline CDR1 and CDR2 sequences are MDHEN and SYDVKM. The CDR3 sequence is CASRNLAGGDTQYF. The DNA of the CDR3 is TGTGCCAGCAGGAACTTAGCGGGTGGAGATACGCAGTATTTT.

This clone was seen only a few times. The gene calls are TRBV15 and TRBJ2-1; D gene unclear. V lost 5 bases and J 6 bases, leaving 17 bases between the germline ends. Germline V CDR1 and CDR2: LNHNV, YYDKDF (reference sequence). The CDR3 contains 15 residues. As DNA, the CDR3 is TGTGCCACCAGCCCCTACTCGGCATTTTCCAATGAGCAGTTCTTC. Translating it yields CATSPYSAFSNEQFF. Using reference TRBV15 and TRBJ2-1 for the parts outside the CDR3, the full variable domain is DAMVIQNPRYQVTQFGKPVTLSCSQTLNHNVMYWYQQKSSQAPKLLFHYYDKDFNNEADTPDNFQSRRPNTSFCFLDIRSPGLGDTAMYLCATSPYSAFSNEQFFGPGTRLTVL.

There are a few counts of this clone. The sample has other DNA sequences that encode this CDR3 too. This CDR3 is CASSFQGETQYF. Written as DNA, the CDR3 is TGTGCCAGCAGTTTTCAGGGTGAGACCCAGTACTTC. The chain has TRBV28 and TRBJ2-5; TRBD1 is a possible D gene (5 bases). This CDR3 region has 12 residues. The germline V gene has CDR1 MDHEN and CDR2 SYDVKM. The V and J ends lost 3 bases and 5 bases respectively, with 7 bases between them.

About this clone itself: A much larger clone lies a single base off, so this may be a read error. The chain has TRBV9 and TRBJ1-3; the match to TRBD1 covers 9 bases. The V gene's germline CDR1 is SGDLS and CDR2 YYNGEE. The CDR3 is made up of 15 amino acids. V gave up 3 bases and J gave up 3 bases; unmatched junction bases: 4. CDR3 nucleotide sequence: TGTGCCAGCAGCGCACAGGGGGCAGTTGGAAACACCATATATTTT. Encoded protein: CASSAQGAVGNTIYF.

The CDR3 region is CASSEWGGTYEQYF. The CDR3 DNA sequence: TGTGCCAGCAGTGAATGGGGCGGGACCTACGAGCAGTACTTC. The chain joins TRBV25-1 to TRBJ2-7; tentative D call: TRBD2 (6 bases). Germline-derived CDR1 and CDR2 are MGHDK and SYGVNS. The V and J ends lost 1 base and 2 bases respectively, with 9 bases between them. CDR3 length: 14 amino acids.

The sample holds a few counts of this clone. J is TRBJ2-3 and V is TRBV21-1; the table's D call, TRBD2, was not checked against the DNA. TRBV21-1 is recorded as a pseudogene. CDR3 size: 16 residues. CDR3 loop: CASQGLAGASTDTQYF. The CDR3 region has the DNA TGTGCCAGCCAAGGACTAGCGGGAGCTAGCACAGATACGCAGTATTTT.

V gene TRBV6-1 combines with J gene TRBJ2-5, with 7 bases aligning to TRBD1. Germline V CDR1 and CDR2: MNHNS, SASEGT. V trimming: 6 bases; J trimming: 5 bases; junction bases outside the gene matches: 9. CDR3 length: 14 residues. Here the CDR3 DNA reads TGTGCCAGCAGCCTCGACAGGGCCAGGGAGACCCAGTACTTC. It encodes CASSLDRARETQYF.

The genes are TRBV11-2 and TRBJ2-1, with a possible D match to TRBD2 (6 bases). Germline values: CDR1 SGHAT, CDR2 FQNNGV. Trimming took off 4 bases at V and 10 bases at J, with 23 bases between the two ends. This CDR3 spans 16 amino acids. The CDR3 DNA reads TGTGCCAGCAGCTCTCTTCGGGGGAGCCGAGCTTCGGAGCAGTTCTTC. Translation gives CASSSLRGSRASEQFF.

A few counts support this clone. The chain links TRBV7-2 to TRBJ2-2; 9 bases align to TRBD2. V was pared by 1 base and J by 3 bases, with 3 bases of the junction left unmatched. Per germline, CDR1 SGHTA and CDR2 FQGNSA. This CDR3 has 16 residues. The CDR3 protein is CASSLVGTSHTGELFF. The DNA of the CDR3 is TGTGCCAGCAGCTTAGTAGGGACTAGCCACACCGGGGAGCTGTTTTTT. The complete variable domain, with remaining parts taken from reference TRBV7-2 and TRBJ2-2, reads GAGVSQSPSNKVTEKGKDVELRCDPISGHTALYWYRQSLGQGLEFLIYFQGNSAPDKSGLPSDRFSAERTGGSVSTLTIQRTQQEDSAVYLCASSLVGTSHTGELFFGEGSRLTVL.

The chain couples TRBV4-3 to TRBJ1-4; TRBD1 agrees at 7 bases. Germline values: CDR1 LGHNA, CDR2 YSLEER. Unmatched junction bases numbered 12, after V lost 0 bases and J lost 5 bases. This CDR3 is built from 18 residues. CDR3 DNA: TGCGCCAGCAGCCAAGATACGTCTTGGCGACAGGGCAATGAAAAACTGTTTTTT. The encoded protein is CASSQDTSWRQGNEKLFF.

This clone was seen a few times. The V and J genes are TRBV5-1 and TRBJ1-5; 9 positions agree with TRBD1. J gave up 3 bases and V 4 bases, and 5 bases lay outside the gene matches. Germline V gives CDR1 SGHRS, CDR2 YFSETQ. This CDR3 has 15 amino acids. CDR3 sequence (DNA): TGCGCCAGCAGCCGGACAGGGGCGACCAATCAGCCCCAGCATTTT. Its protein is CASSRTGATNQPQHF.

This chain links TRBV7-8 with TRBJ2-1; 15 bases map to TRBD2. Per germline, CDR1 SGHVS and CDR2 FQNEAQ. After removal of 2 bases from V and 0 bases from J, the junction contained 8 bases not matched to a gene. The CDR3 extends over 20 amino acids. This CDR3 reads CASSLRTSGRAKNSYNEQFF. For the CDR3, the DNA is TGTGCCAGCAGCTTACGGACTAGCGGGAGGGCGAAAAACTCCTACAATGAGCAGTTCTTC.

This clone has a handful of counts. V is TRBV5-4 and J is TRBJ1-2; D unclear. This CDR3 contains 12 residues. V lost 1 base to trimming and J lost 6 bases, with 7 bases between them. Germline values: CDR1 SGHNT, CDR2 YYREEE (reference sequence). The CDR3 loop is CASSLPGNGYTF. The CDR3 nucleotides are TGTGCCAGCAGCTTGCCGGGGAATGGCTACACCTTC.

CDR3 nucleotide sequence: TGTGCCACCTCGGACAATCAGCCCCAGCATTTT. Protein sequence: CATSDNQPQHF. This rearrangement joins TRBV7-9 to TRBJ1-5; D is unclear. Germline CDR1 reads SEHNR; CDR2 reads FQNEAQ (reference sequence). CDR3 length: 11 amino acids. The V gene lost 10 bases and the J gene lost 3 bases, with 7 bases spanning the gap.

The CDR3 loop is CASSSDRSQILAKNIQYF. CDR3 bases: TGTGCCAGCAGCTCGGACAGGAGTCAAATACTAGCCAAAAACATTCAGTACTTC. This chain connects TRBV7-3 to TRBJ2-4, with TRBD1 matching 7 bases. The CDR3 totals 18 residues. Germline V lookup: CDR1 SGHTA, CDR2 FQGTGA. With V trimmed by 4 bases and J by 0 bases, 12 bases remained unmatched.

The chain has TRBV5-1 and TRBJ2-5; 12 positions match TRBD2. CDR1 SGHRS and CDR2 YFSETQ come from the germline V gene. V shed 0 bases and J 5 bases; nucleotides not matched to a gene: 8. There are 17 residues in the CDR3. Here the CDR3 reads CASSLGASGRALETQYF. The CDR3 DNA sequence: TGCGCCAGCAGCTTGGGAGCTAGCGGGAGGGCCTTGGAGACCCAGTACTTC.

The chain combines TRBV7-9 with TRBJ2-7, with unresolved D. The end of the DNA aligns better with TRBJ2-5, so the J call may be wrong. CDR1 is SEHNR, CDR2 FQNEAQ, per germline (reference sequence). CDR3 length: 12 amino acids. The CDR3 reads CASSFNRETQYF. The DNA for the CDR3 is TGTGCCAGCAGCTTTAACCGGGAGACCCAGTACTTC.

The chain carries TRBV2 and TRBJ2-7, with unresolved D. The length of the CDR3 is 13 residues. Per the germline V gene, CDR1 is SNHLY and CDR2 is FYNNEI. V gave up 7 bases and J gave up 6 bases, with 16 bases separating them. The CDR3 DNA reads TGTGCCAGCACATATGCCCCTAGAGGCGAGCAGTACTTC. Translated, it gives CASTYAPRGEQYF.

This clone appeared a few times. The chain uses TRBV14 and TRBJ1-1; D uncertain. V shed 4 bases and J shed 1 base, with 10 bases lying between them. CDR1 and CDR2 (germline): SGHDN, FVKESK. This CDR3 comprises 14 residues. The DNA for the CDR3 is TGTGCCAGCAGCCCGTGGGCGCAGAACACTGAAGCTTTCTTT. Encoded protein: CASSPWAQNTEAFF.